This T cell receptor (beta chain) was obtained from a study of cytomegalovirus exposure and HLA in healthy donors. The PCR contained 60 Vbeta and 13 Jbeta primers. Assay used: immunoSEQ multiplex PCR; TCRdb lists only in-frame clones, some missing. The sample lists approximately 73,000 clones, approximately 57% seen once, with around 5% in the top ten. Remarks on this clone: The antigen remains undetermined.

The CDR3 covers 16 residues. Trimming left V 0 bases short and J 2 bases short, with 13 bases between. CDR1 SGDLS and CDR2 YYNGEE come from the germline V gene. Study-wide results and limits: An analysis was carried out later, and it reportedly showed fewer N-insertions in an Asian-associated ancestry cluster than the approximately 700-donor mean. There were some V segments, including TRBV6-2 and TRBV6-3, excluded as indistinguishable.

This TCR was sampled from a man aged 25-45 years in good health and CMV-seropositive. The specimen was PBMCs. The chain has TRBV9 and TRBJ2-3; D not resolved. CDR3 protein: CASSVESERPTDTQYF. The CDR3 DNA sequence: TGTGCCAGCAGCGTAGAGAGCGAACGCCCCACAGATACGCAGTATTTT.